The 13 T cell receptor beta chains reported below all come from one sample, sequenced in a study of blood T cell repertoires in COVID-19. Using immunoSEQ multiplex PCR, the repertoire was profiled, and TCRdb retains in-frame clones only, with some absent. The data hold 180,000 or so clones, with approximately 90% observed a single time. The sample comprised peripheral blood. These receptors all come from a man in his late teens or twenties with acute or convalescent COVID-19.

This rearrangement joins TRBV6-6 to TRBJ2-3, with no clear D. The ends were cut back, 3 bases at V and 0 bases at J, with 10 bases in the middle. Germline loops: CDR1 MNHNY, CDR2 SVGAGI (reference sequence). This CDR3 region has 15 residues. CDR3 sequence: CASSYGFASTDTQYF. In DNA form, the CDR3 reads TGTGCCAGCAGTTATGGCTTCGCTAGCACAGATACGCAGTATTTT.

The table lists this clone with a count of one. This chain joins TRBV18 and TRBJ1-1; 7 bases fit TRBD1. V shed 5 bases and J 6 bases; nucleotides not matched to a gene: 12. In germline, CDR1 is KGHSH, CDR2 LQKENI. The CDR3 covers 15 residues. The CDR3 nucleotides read TGTGCCAGCTCAGCAGGGGGGATCGGGGCCGCTGAAGCTTTCTTT. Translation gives CASSAGGIGAAEAFF.

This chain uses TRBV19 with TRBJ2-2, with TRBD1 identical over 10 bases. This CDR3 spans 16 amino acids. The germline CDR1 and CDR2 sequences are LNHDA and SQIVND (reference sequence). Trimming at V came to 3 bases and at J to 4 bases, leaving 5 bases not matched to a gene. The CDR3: CASSMWGQGSTGELFF. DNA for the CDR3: TGTGCCAGTAGTATGTGGGGACAGGGGTCCACCGGGGAGCTGTTTTTT.

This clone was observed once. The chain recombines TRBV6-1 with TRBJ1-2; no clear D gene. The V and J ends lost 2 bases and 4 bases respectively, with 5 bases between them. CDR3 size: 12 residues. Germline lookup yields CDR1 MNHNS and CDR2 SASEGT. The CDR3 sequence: CASSEQFYGYTF. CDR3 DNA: TGTGCCAGCAGTGAACAATTCTATGGCTACACCTTC.

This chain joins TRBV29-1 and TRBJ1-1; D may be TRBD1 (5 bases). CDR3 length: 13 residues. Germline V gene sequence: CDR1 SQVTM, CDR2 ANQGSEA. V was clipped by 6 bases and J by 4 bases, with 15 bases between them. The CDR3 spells CSVYQGTGTEAFF. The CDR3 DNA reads TGCAGCGTATATCAGGGTACGGGCACTGAAGCTTTCTTT.

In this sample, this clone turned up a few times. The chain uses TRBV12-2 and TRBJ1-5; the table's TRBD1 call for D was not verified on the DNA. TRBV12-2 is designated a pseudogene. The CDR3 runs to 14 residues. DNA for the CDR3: TGTGCAAGTCGCCCTGACAGGGAGAAACAGCCCCAGCATTTT. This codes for CASRPDREKQPQHF.

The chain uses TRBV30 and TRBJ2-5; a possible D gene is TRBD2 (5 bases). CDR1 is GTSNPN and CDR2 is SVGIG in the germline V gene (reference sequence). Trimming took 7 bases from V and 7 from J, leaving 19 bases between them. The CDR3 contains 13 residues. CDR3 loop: CASLGRVEGTQYF. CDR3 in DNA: TGTGCCTCCTTAGGGCGGGTCGAAGGGACCCAGTACTTC.

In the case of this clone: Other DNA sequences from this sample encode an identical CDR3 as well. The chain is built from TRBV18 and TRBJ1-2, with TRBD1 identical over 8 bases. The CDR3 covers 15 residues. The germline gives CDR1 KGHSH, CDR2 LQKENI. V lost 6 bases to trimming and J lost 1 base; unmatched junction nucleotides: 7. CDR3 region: CASSPGQGDNYGYTF. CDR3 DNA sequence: TGTGCCAGCTCCCCCGGACAGGGCGATAACTATGGCTACACCTTC.

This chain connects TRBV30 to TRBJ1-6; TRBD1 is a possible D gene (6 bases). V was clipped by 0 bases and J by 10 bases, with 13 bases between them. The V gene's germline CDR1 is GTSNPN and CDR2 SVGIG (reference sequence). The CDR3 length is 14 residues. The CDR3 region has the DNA TGTGCCTGGAGTGTAATAGAGGGGGAGTCACCCCTCCACTTT. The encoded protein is CAWSVIEGESPLHF.

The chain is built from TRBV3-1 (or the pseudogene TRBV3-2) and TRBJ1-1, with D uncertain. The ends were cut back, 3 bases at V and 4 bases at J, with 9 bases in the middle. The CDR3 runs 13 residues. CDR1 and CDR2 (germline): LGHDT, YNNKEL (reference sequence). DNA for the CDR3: TGTGCCAGCAGCCAGAAGGGAGGCACTGAAGCTTTCTTT. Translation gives CASSQKGGTEAFF.

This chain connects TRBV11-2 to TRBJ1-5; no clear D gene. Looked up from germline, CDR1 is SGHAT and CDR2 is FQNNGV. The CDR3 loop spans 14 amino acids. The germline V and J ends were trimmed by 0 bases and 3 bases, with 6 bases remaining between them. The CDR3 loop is CASSLDALNQPQHF. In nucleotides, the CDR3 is TGTGCCAGCAGCTTAGACGCGCTCAATCAGCCCCAGCATTTT. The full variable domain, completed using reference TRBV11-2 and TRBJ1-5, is EAGVAQSPRYKIIEKRQSVAFWCNPISGHATLYWYQQILGQGPKLLIQFQNNGVVDDSQLPKDRFSAERLKGVDSTLKIQPAKLEDSAVYLCASSLDALNQPQHFGDGTRLSIL.

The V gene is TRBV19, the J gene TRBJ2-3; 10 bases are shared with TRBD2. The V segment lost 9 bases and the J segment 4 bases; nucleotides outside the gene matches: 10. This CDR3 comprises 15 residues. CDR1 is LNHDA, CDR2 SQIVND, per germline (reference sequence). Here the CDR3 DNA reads TGTGCCAGCACACAAGCGGGGGGGCCCTCAGATACGCAGTATTTT. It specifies CASTQAGGPSDTQYF.

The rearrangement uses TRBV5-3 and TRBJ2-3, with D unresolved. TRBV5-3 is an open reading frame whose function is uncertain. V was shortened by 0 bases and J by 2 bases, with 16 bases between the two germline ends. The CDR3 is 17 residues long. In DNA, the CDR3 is TGTGCCAGAAGCTTGGCGGTAGCCCCGCCAAACACAGATACGCAGTATTTT. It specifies CARSLAVAPPNTDTQYF.